This is a list of T cell receptor beta chains from one sample in a study of cytomegalovirus exposure and HLA in healthy donors. The method was immunoSEQ multiplex PCR; TCRdb's version includes in-frame clones alone and lacks a portion of them. The sample has approximately 280,000 clones; 80% to 90% are singletons. Input material: PBMCs. Receptors originate from a man aged 40-55 years in good health and CMV-seropositive. CDR3s include the opening cysteine and the closing phenylalanine or tryptophan. Fields, in order: clone size, V gene, J gene, D gene, CDR3 DNA, CDR3 protein. D genes are given only for firm matches. Some rows mark clone size as missing; the rest say once, few, many or name a class of expanded clone.

clone size: once; V gene: TRBV7-9; J gene: TRBJ2-1; D gene: NA; CDR3 DNA: TGTGCCAGCAGCTTAGCCACGGGAGAGGTTAATGAGCAGTTCTTC; CDR3 protein: CASSLATGEVNEQFF
clone size: NA; V gene: TRBV6-6; J gene: TRBJ2-7; D gene: TRBD1; CDR3 DNA: TGTGCCAGCAGTTACGGCAACAGGGGGCGTCTCGAGCAGTACTTC; CDR3 protein: CASSYGNRGRLEQYF
clone size: NA; V gene: TRBV5-6; J gene: TRBJ2-1; D gene: NA; CDR3 DNA: TGTGCCAGCAGCCCCCTACGGTTCTCCTACAATGAGCAGTTCTTC; CDR3 protein: CASSPLRFSYNEQFF
clone size: NA; V gene: TRBV19; J gene: TRBJ1-5; D gene: TRBD1; CDR3 DNA: TGTGCCAGTAGCTGGACAGGGGGCCATCAGCCCCAGCATTTT; CDR3 protein: CASSWTGGHQPQHF
clone size: NA; V gene: TRBV27; J gene: TRBJ2-1; D gene: NA; CDR3 DNA: TGTGCCAGCAGCCGGGGTTCCTACAATGAGCAGTTCTTC; CDR3 protein: CASSRGSYNEQFF
clone size: NA; V gene: TRBV10-3; J gene: TRBJ2-3; D gene: TRBD2; CDR3 DNA: TGTGCCATCAGGGCTTCGCTAGCGGGAGCCCTACGGTATTTT; CDR3 protein: CAIRASLAGALRYF
clone size: NA; V gene: TRBV7-9; J gene: TRBJ2-7; D gene: TRBD1; CDR3 DNA: TGTTCCAGCAGTCGGGGTGACAGGGGTCGAGCCTACGAGCAGTACTTC; CDR3 protein: CSSSRGDRGRAYEQYF
clone size: once; V gene: TRBV10-2; J gene: TRBJ2-1; D gene: TRBD2; CDR3 DNA: TGCGCCAGCAGAGGGCTAGCGGGGCGGAGCAATGAGCAGTTCTTC; CDR3 protein: CASRGLAGRSNEQFF
clone size: NA; V gene: TRBV28; J gene: TRBJ2-5; D gene: NA; CDR3 DNA: TGTGCCAGCAGTTTATCCCCCAACCAAGAGACCCAGTACTTC; CDR3 protein: CASSLSPNQETQYF
clone size: NA; V gene: TRBV4-1; J gene: TRBJ1-5; D gene: NA; CDR3 DNA: TGCGCCAGCAGTCAAGGCGGGATGAGGGGCAATCAGCCCCAGCATTTT; CDR3 protein: CASSQGGMRGNQPQHF
clone size: NA; V gene: TRBV28; J gene: TRBJ2-3; D gene: TRBD1; CDR3 DNA: TGTGCCAGCAGTTGGCAGGGGGCGCGGGGCACAGATACGCAGTATTTT; CDR3 protein: CASSWQGARGTDTQYF
clone size: NA; V gene: TRBV27; J gene: TRBJ2-7; D gene: TRBD2; CDR3 DNA: TGTGCCAGCAGTACCGGGACTAGCGGCTCCTACGAGCAGTACTTC; CDR3 protein: CASSTGTSGSYEQYF
clone size: once; V gene: TRBV4-1; J gene: TRBJ2-2; D gene: NA; CDR3 DNA: TGCGCCAGCAGCCGAGAACAGGGACCGCCGGCCAGTGGGGAGCTGTTTTTT; CDR3 protein: CASSREQGPPASGELFF
clone size: NA; V gene: TRBV19; J gene: TRBJ1-5; D gene: NA; CDR3 DNA: TGTGCCAGTAGTATAGGATTCCTCGGTAATAGCAATCAGCCCCAGCATTTT; CDR3 protein: CASSIGFLGNSNQPQHF
clone size: NA; V gene: TRBV4-1; J gene: TRBJ2-3; D gene: NA; CDR3 DNA: TGCGCCAGCAGCCATATCCCAGCGAGCACAGATACGCAGTATTTT; CDR3 protein: CASSHIPASTDTQYF
clone size: NA; V gene: TRBV27; J gene: TRBJ2-7; D gene: TRBD1; CDR3 DNA: TGTGCCAGCGCGACAGGGACCTACGAGCAGTACTTC; CDR3 protein: CASATGTYEQYF
clone size: NA; V gene: TRBV28; J gene: TRBJ2-1; D gene: TRBD2; CDR3 DNA: TGTGCCAGCAGTATGGGACTAGCGGGTGGGTACAATGAGCAGTTCTTC; CDR3 protein: CASSMGLAGGYNEQFF
clone size: NA; V gene: TRBV6-5; J gene: TRBJ2-1; D gene: TRBD1; CDR3 DNA: TGTGCCAGCAGTTACGGGACAGGGGGCTTGAATGAGCAGTTCTTC; CDR3 protein: CASSYGTGGLNEQFF
clone size: NA; V gene: TRBV28; J gene: TRBJ2-7; D gene: TRBD2; CDR3 DNA: TGTGCCAGCAGTTCTCCTAGCGGGAGCTTCAACGAGCAGTACTTC; CDR3 protein: CASSSPSGSFNEQYF
clone size: NA; V gene: TRBV6-5; J gene: TRBJ2-4; D gene: TRBD2; CDR3 DNA: TGTGCCAGCAGACCTAGCGGGAGTGCCAAAAACATTCAGTACTTC; CDR3 protein: CASRPSGSAKNIQYF
clone size: NA; V gene: TRBV15; J gene: TRBJ1-3; D gene: NA; CDR3 DNA: TGTGCCACCAGCAGAGATGGGGGGGGTCTTGGAAACACCATATATTTT; CDR3 protein: CATSRDGGGLGNTIYF
clone size: NA; V gene: TRBV2; J gene: TRBJ2-3; D gene: TRBD1; CDR3 DNA: TGTGCCAGCCAGGGGACAGTACACCGCACAGATACGCAGTATTTT; CDR3 protein: CASQGTVHRTDTQYF
clone size: NA; V gene: TRBV27; J gene: TRBJ1-5; D gene: NA; CDR3 DNA: TGTGCCAGCAGTTTAGGACAGTACGGTCAGCCCCAGCATTTT; CDR3 protein: CASSLGQYGQPQHF
clone size: NA; V gene: TRBV10-3; J gene: TRBJ2-7; D gene: NA; CDR3 DNA: TGTGCCATTCTGGACAGAGTCTCCTACGAGCAGTACTTC; CDR3 protein: CAILDRVSYEQYF
clone size: NA; V gene: TRBV6-1; J gene: TRBJ1-1; D gene: NA; CDR3 DNA: TGTGCCAGCAGTGAAGCTGGGGCCGAAGCTTTCTTT; CDR3 protein: CASSEAGAEAFF
clone size: NA; V gene: TRBV28; J gene: TRBJ2-1; D gene: TRBD1; CDR3 DNA: TGTGCCAGCAGTTCGCAGGCCTCCGGGACAGCATCCTACAATGAGCAGTTCTTC; CDR3 protein: CASSSQASGTASYNEQFF
clone size: NA; V gene: TRBV7-3; J gene: TRBJ2-7; D gene: TRBD1; CDR3 DNA: TGTGCCAGCAGCCCAGGGACAGGGTACGAGCAGTACTTC; CDR3 protein: CASSPGTGYEQYF
clone size: NA; V gene: TRBV7-2; J gene: TRBJ2-7; D gene: TRBD2; CDR3 DNA: TGTGCCAGCAGGAAGCGGGGAAGCTACGAGCAGTACTTC; CDR3 protein: CASRKRGSYEQYF
clone size: once; V gene: TRBV7-9; J gene: TRBJ2-1; D gene: TRBD2; CDR3 DNA: TGTGCCAGCAGCCCATCCTTACTAGCGGGAGGGCCGGAGCAGTTCTTC; CDR3 protein: CASSPSLLAGGPEQFF
clone size: NA; V gene: TRBV5-4; J gene: TRBJ2-3; D gene: NA; CDR3 DNA: TGTGCCAGCAGCTTGTACCCAGGGGCCACAGATACGCAGTATTTT; CDR3 protein: CASSLYPGATDTQYF
clone size: NA; V gene: TRBV4-1; J gene: TRBJ1-3; D gene: NA; CDR3 DNA: TGCGCCAGCAGCCAAGAAAGGAGCTCTGGAAACACCATATATTTT; CDR3 protein: CASSQERSSGNTIYF
clone size: NA; V gene: TRBV7-3; J gene: TRBJ2-1; D gene: TRBD2; CDR3 DNA: TGTGCCAGCAGCCCCGGGACTAGCGGGAGTCGGTACAATGAGCAGTTCTTC; CDR3 protein: CASSPGTSGSRYNEQFF
clone size: NA; V gene: TRBV2; J gene: TRBJ2-1; D gene: NA; CDR3 DNA: TGTGCCAGCAGGGGTCAGGCCAATGAGCAGTTCTTC; CDR3 protein: CASRGQANEQFF
clone size: NA; V gene: TRBV27; J gene: TRBJ2-3; D gene: NA; CDR3 DNA: TGTGCCAGCAGCTATGGAATCAGGGATACGCAGTATTTT; CDR3 protein: CASSYGIRDTQYF
clone size: NA; V gene: TRBV7-9; J gene: TRBJ2-7; D gene: NA; CDR3 DNA: TGTTCCAGCAGCTTGCAGGGGTTTCACGAGCAGTACTTC; CDR3 protein: CSSSLQGFHEQYF
clone size: NA; V gene: TRBV6-5; J gene: TRBJ2-1; D gene: NA; CDR3 DNA: TGTGCCAGCAGTACCCAGGGGATCTCCTACAATGAGCAGTTCTTC; CDR3 protein: CASSTQGISYNEQFF